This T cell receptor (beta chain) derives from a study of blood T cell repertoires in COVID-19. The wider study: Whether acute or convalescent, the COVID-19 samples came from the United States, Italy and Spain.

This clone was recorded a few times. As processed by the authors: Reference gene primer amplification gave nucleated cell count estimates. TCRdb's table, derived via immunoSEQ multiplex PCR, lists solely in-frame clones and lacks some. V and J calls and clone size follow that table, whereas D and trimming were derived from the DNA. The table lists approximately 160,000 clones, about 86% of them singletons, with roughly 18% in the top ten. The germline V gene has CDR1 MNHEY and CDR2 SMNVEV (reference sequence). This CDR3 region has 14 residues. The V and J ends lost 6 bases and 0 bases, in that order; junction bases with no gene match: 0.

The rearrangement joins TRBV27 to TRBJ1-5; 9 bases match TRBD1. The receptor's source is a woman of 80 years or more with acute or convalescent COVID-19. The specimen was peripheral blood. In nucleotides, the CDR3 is TGTGCCAGCAGGGACAGGGGTAGCAATCAGCCCCAGCATTTT. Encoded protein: CASRDRGSNQPQHF.